Below, 8 T cell receptor beta chains from the same sample are listed, as sequenced in a study of cytomegalovirus exposure and HLA in healthy donors. The primer mix had 60 Vbeta and 13 Jbeta primers. Sequenced by immunoSEQ multiplex PCR; TCRdb stores in-frame clones only, minus some. The top ten clones hold less than 3.5% of a sample with under 150,000 clones, about four fifths of them seen once. Sequencing was carried out using PBMCs. These receptors were taken from a male donor in good health and CMV-seronegative.

V and J are TRBV7-8 and TRBJ2-7; weak D call: TRBD2 (5 bases). The CDR3 is 14 amino acids. Germline-derived CDR1 and CDR2 are SGHVS and FQNEAQ. V was clipped by 0 bases and J by 5 bases, with 11 bases between them. CDR3 sequence: CASSLAGEGDEQYF. As DNA, the CDR3 is TGTGCCAGCAGCTTAGCGGGTGAGGGCGACGAGCAGTACTTC.

The rearrangement joins TRBV6-1 to TRBJ1-5; D unresolved. The germline V gene has CDR1 MNHNS and CDR2 SASEGT. The CDR3 has 15 amino acids. The V end was cut by 2 bases, the J end by 2 bases, with 10 bases between. CDR3 sequence reads: CASSERGSRNQPQHF. In DNA, the CDR3 is TGTGCCAGCAGTGAAAGAGGCTCCCGCAATCAGCCCCAGCATTTT.

The chain joins TRBV5-1 to TRBJ1-2, with 8 bases fitting TRBD1. Per germline, CDR1 SGHRS and CDR2 YFSETQ. V gave up 4 bases and J gave up 7 bases; unmatched junction bases: 9. The CDR3 has 14 amino acids. The CDR3 sequence is CASSAGQGVGGYTF. CDR3 nucleotide sequence: TGCGCCAGCAGCGCCGGACAGGGCGTCGGTGGCTACACCTTC.

This chain connects TRBV5-1 to TRBJ2-2, with 7 bases aligning to TRBD1. CDR1 is SGHRS, CDR2 YFSETQ, per germline. The trim removed 0 bases at V and 2 bases at J, leaving 4 bases unmatched. The CDR3 has 16 amino acids. CDR3 residues: CASSLGQGVNTGELFF. The CDR3 coding sequence is TGCGCCAGCAGCTTGGGCCAGGGGGTCAACACCGGGGAGCTGTTTTTT.

This clone was seen a handful of times. The chain links TRBV5-4 to TRBJ2-7; TRBD1 matches 7 bases. Germline values: CDR1 SGHNT, CDR2 YYREEE (reference sequence). This CDR3 contains 14 residues. V was clipped by 4 bases and J by 2 bases; unmatched bases: 6. The CDR3 sequence: CASSPTQGAYEQYF. In DNA, the CDR3 is TGTGCCAGCAGCCCCACCCAGGGGGCCTACGAGCAGTACTTC.

CDR3 sequence: CASSPQTTGTSYEQYF. CDR3 DNA: TGTGCCAGCAGCCCACAAACTACCGGGACTTCTTACGAGCAGTACTTC. V is TRBV7-2 and J is TRBJ2-7, with D perhaps TRBD2 (6 bases). The CDR3 is made up of 16 amino acids. V gave up 5 bases and J gave up 4 bases, with 21 bases separating them. The V gene's germline CDR1 is SGHTA and CDR2 FQGNSA. The whole variable domain, filled in from reference TRBV7-2 and TRBJ2-7, reads GAGVSQSPSNKVTEKGKDVELRCDPISGHTALYWYRQSLGQGLEFLIYFQGNSAPDKSGLPSDRFSAERTGGSVSTLTIQRTQQEDSAVYLCASSPQTTGTSYEQYFGPGTRLTVT.

The rearrangement joins TRBV7-2 to TRBJ2-1; the D is unclear. The CDR3 sequence is 12 residues long. V lost 5 bases and J 9 bases, leaving 11 bases between the germline ends. CDR1 is SGHTA and CDR2 is FQGNSA in the germline V gene. The CDR3 sequence: CASSRQDREQFF. In nucleotides, the CDR3 is TGTGCCAGCAGCCGACAAGATCGTGAGCAGTTCTTC.

This sequence joins TRBV2 and TRBJ1-2, with 7 nucleotides matching TRBD1. CDR3 length: 16 residues. Germline CDR1 reads SNHLY; CDR2 reads FYNNEI. Losses at the gene ends were 6 bases for V and 4 bases for J; bases not matched to a gene: 14. Here the CDR3 reads CASRGSRGGGFYGYTF. DNA for the CDR3: TGTGCCAGCAGAGGCTCTCGAGGAGGGGGCTTCTATGGCTACACCTTC. Supplemented by reference TRBV2 and TRBJ1-2, the full variable domain reads EPEVTQTPSHQVTQMGQEVILRCVPISNHLYFYWYRQILGQKVEFLVSFYNNEISEKSEIFDDQFSVERPDGSNFTLKIRSTKLEDSAMYFCASRGSRGGGFYGYTFGSGTRLTVV.